The entry that follows covers one T cell receptor (beta chain) sequence. This clonotype was counted at least ten times. Its antigen has not been determined. Base-call qualities are not available, and no considerably larger clone is one nucleotide away. The CDR3 covers 17 residues, taking in both the cysteine and the phenylalanine. Just CDR3 DNA is preserved here, 51 bases in frame from base 1. The germline V gene (reference sequence) supplies CDR1 LGHDT and CDR2 YNNKEL. V lost 3 bases and J lost 0 bases; the stretch between them is 15 bases long. The data belong to a study of human T cells and chemical hapten exposure (dated by TCRdb to the early 2020s). Regarding the research as a whole: For sensitization, 2% DPC in acetone was applied to a 2 cm by 2 cm area of upper inner arm skin. Libraries were pooled for sequencing, and variation in per-sample TCR yields was attributed mainly to small differences in library volumes within the pool. The mostly female patient cohort included alopecia areata with under or over 50% scalp involvement, alopecia totalis and alopecia universalis. The study tracked peripheral blood TCR repertoire changes in vivo during primary and secondary sensitization to the hapten diphenylcyclopropenone (DPC) in alopecia patients. For TCR sequencing, blood came from 25 to 35 alopecia patients at anywhere from one to four time points (pre-sensitization, 2, 6 and 24 weeks). Patch tests used Finn chambers with 0.01% DPC on the upper back, scored after 6 days by International Contact Dermatitis Research Group standards. Blood was sampled from patients pre-sensitization (week 0) and at 2, 6 and about 24 weeks after DPC sensitization. Throughout the approximately 24-week study period, patients were also given weekly therapeutic DPC doses on the scalp. Findings and caveats that apply to the study as a whole: All patients had alopecia, a presumed autoimmune disease, so their immune response might differ from that of healthy individuals. Patch test score correlated positively with the number of PT1 expanded TCRs, reaching significance at thresholds 8, 16 and 32 but not at 4. After repeated subsampling, changes were observed in the strength of the expansion versus patch-test correlation and in the threshold at which the correlation became significant. DPC sensitization did not change the number of TCRs with a frequency above 1 in 1000, and there was no evidence of changes in global repertoire structure. Expanded TCRs formed significantly more large CDR3 similarity clusters than pre-sensitization or healthy control sets, consistent with antigen-driven responses.

To prepare the library, RACE was applied. Instrument on record: NextSeq 500. During library preparation, unique molecular identifiers were attached to individual cDNA molecules so that TCRs could be counted quantitatively and reproducibly. Both TCR alpha and TCR beta chains were sequenced from each blood RNA sample. The study's own analysis went as follows. The median number of TCRs per sample was 95,638, ranging from about 23,224 to 690,600. The Decombinator software suite was used to annotate the V, J and CDR3 of the TCR reads. Every sample was subsampled to the same number of TCRs (28,000) for the PS versus PT1 abundance plots. Expanded TCRs were defined as absent before sensitization and observed at least eight times at the 2-week time point. TCRdb reprocessing: public reads trimmed at Q25 with fastp, clones called with MiXCR, in-frame beta chains kept. Each entry merges the rows of one CDR3 protein and shows their most common DNA and genes. TCRdb, rather than the study authors, made the V and J calls. The sample records some 330,000 distinct CDR3 sequences, about 5% of which are singletons. The ten largest clones add up to under 9.5% of the sample.

The label giving this sample's time point can be read as: pre-sensitization, week 0. Reading the label with the study, this specimen's treatment or condition is: therapeutic diphenylcyclopropenone sensitization with weekly scalp DPC. Blood at each patch-test visit was drawn before the patch test was applied. Eligible patients were aged 18 to 70, diagnosed with alopecia, deemed suitable for DPC therapy, and excluded if pregnant. Total RNA was extracted from unfractionated whole blood that had been collected in Tempus Blood RNA tubes. The source was whole blood, collected in connection with sensitization to the hapten diphenylcyclopropenone (DPC). The sequence links TRBV3-1 to TRBJ2-1; tentative D gene TRBD2, with 5 bases matching. The source of this sequence is a young woman with alopecia areata. Some clones in this sample may be carry-over from other donors' samples. Here is the DNA: TGTGCCAGCAGCCAGGTTGTGCGGGTGAGCTCCTACAATGAGCAGTTCTTC. It is translated as CASSQVVRVSSYNEQFF.